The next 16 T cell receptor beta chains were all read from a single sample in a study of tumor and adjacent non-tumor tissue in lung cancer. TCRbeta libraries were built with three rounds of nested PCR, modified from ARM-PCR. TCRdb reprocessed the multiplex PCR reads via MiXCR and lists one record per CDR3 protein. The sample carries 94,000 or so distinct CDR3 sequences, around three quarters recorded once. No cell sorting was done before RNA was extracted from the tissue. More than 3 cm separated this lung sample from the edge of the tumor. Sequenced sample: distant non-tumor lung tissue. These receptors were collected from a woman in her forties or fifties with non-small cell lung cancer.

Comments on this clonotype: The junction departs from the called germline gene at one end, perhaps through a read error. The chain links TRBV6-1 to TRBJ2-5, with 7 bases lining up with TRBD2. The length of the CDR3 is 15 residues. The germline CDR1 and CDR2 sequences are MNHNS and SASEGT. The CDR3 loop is CACNFGLGVEVTRYF. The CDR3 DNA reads TGTGCATGCAACTTCGGACTAGGGGTTGAAGTGACCCGGTACTTC.

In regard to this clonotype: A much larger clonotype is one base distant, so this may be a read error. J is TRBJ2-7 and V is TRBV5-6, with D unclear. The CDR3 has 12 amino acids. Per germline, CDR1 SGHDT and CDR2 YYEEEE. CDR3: CASTLVVGEQYF. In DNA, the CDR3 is TGTGCCAGCACCTTGGTGGTCGGCGAGCAGTACTTC.

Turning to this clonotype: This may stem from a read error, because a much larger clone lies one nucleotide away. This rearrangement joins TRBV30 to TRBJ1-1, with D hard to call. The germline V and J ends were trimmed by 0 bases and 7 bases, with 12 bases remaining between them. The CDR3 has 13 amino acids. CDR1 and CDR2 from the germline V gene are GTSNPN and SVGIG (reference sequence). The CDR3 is CAWSVRRTLEAFF. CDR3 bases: TGTGCCTGGAGTGTTAGGCGCACCCTTGAAGCTTTCTTT.

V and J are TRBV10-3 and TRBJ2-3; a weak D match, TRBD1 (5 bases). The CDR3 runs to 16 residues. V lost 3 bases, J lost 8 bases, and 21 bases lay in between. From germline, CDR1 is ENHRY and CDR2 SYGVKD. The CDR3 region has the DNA TGTGCCATCAGTGACCAAGCCCTGGACAACACAATTACGCAGTATTTT. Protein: CAISDQALDNTITQYF.

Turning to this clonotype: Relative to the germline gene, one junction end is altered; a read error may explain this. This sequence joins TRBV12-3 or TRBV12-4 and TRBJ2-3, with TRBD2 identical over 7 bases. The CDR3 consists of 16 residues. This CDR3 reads CAGSFGLDEIIDTQYF. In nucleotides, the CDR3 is TGTGCCGGCAGTTTTGGACTAGATGAAATCATAGATACGCAGTATTTT.

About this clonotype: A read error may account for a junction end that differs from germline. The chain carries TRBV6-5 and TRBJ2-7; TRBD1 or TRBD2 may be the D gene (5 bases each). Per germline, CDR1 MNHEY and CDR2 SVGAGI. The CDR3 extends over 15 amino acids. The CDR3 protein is CASKWGRDPSYEQYF. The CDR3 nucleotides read TGTGCCAGCAAATGGGGCCGGGATCCTTCCTACGAGCAATACTTC.

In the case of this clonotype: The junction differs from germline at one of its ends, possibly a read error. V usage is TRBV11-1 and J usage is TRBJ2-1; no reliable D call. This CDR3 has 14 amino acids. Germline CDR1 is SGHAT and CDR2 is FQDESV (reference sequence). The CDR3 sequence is CTSSLSLLGDEQFF. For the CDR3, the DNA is TGTACCAGCAGCTTAAGCTTGTTAGGAGATGAGCAGTTCTTC. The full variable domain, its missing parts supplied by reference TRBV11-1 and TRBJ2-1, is EAEVAQSPRYKITEKSQAVAFWCDPISGHATLYWYRQILGQGPELLVQFQDESVVDDSQLPKDRFSAERLKGVDSTLKIQPAELGDSAMYLCTSSLSLLGDEQFFGPGTRLTVL.

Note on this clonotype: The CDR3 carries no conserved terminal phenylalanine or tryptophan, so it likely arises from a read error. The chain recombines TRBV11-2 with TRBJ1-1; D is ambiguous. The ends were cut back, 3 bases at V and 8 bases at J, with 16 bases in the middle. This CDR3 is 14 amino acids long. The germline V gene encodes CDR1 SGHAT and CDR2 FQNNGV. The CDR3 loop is CASSLLMPGTEAFS. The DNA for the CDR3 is TGTGCCAGCAGCTTGCTAATGCCGGGAACCGAAGCTTTCTCT.

CDR3 protein: CSARGPRGTYEQYF. In DNA form, the CDR3 reads TGCAGTGCTAGGGGGCCCAGAGGCACATACGAGCAGTACTTC. The chain has TRBV20-1 and TRBJ2-7, with a weak D call TRBD1 (5 bases). V dropped 3 bases and J dropped 4 bases, with 16 bases sitting between them. This CDR3 region has 14 residues. Germline loops: CDR1 DFQATT, CDR2 SNEGSKA (reference sequence).

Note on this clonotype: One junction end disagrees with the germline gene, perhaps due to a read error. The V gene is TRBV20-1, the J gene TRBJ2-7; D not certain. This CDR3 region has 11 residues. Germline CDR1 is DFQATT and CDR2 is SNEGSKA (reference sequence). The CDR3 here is CSAREIYEQYF. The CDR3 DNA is TGCAGTGCTAGAGAGATTTACGAGCAGTATTTC.

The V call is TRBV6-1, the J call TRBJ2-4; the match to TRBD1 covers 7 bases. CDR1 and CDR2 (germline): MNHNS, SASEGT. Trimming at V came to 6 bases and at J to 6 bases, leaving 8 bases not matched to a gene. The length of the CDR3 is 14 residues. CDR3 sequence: CASRIGGTVNIQYF. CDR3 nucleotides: TGTGCCAGCAGGATAGGGGGCACGGTAAACATTCAGTACTTC.

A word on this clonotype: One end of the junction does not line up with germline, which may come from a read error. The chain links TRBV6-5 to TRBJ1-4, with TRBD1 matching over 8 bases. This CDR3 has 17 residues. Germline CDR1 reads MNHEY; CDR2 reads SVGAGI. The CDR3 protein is CGCSHLNPGGSNKKLFF. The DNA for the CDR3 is TGTGGCTGCAGCCATCTTAATCCAGGGGGCTCTAATAAAAAACTGTTTTTT.

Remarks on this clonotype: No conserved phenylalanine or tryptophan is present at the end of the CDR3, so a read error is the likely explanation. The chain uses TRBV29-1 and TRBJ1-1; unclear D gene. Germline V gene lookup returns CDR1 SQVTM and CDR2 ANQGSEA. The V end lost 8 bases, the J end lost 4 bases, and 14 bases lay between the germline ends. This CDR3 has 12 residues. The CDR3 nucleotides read TGCAGCATCGTTGAGATGAGCACTGAAGCTTTCCTT. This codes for CSIVEMSTEAFL.

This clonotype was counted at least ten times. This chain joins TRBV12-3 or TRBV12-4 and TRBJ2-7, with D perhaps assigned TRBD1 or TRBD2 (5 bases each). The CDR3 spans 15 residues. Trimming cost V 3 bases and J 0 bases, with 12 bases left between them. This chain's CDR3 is CASSLRGESSYEQYF. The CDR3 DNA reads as TGTGCCAGCAGTTTGAGGGGCGAGAGCTCCTACGAGCAGTACTTC.

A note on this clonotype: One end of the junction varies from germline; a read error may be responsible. CDR3 DNA: TGTGCCAGCAGACAAGACTGGCTGTTAGAGCAGTTCTTC. It yields the protein CASRQDWLLEQFF. The chain uses TRBV14 and TRBJ2-1, with D uncertain. The germline gives CDR1 SGHDN, CDR2 FVKESK. This CDR3 is built from 13 residues.

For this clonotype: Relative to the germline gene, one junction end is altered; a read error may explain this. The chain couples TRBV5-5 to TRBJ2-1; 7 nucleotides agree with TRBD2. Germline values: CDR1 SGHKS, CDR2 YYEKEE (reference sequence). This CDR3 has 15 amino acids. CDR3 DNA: TGTGCCAGCAGTTTGGGAGGGTGGCAATTCAATGAGCAGTTCTTC. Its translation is CASSLGGWQFNEQFF.